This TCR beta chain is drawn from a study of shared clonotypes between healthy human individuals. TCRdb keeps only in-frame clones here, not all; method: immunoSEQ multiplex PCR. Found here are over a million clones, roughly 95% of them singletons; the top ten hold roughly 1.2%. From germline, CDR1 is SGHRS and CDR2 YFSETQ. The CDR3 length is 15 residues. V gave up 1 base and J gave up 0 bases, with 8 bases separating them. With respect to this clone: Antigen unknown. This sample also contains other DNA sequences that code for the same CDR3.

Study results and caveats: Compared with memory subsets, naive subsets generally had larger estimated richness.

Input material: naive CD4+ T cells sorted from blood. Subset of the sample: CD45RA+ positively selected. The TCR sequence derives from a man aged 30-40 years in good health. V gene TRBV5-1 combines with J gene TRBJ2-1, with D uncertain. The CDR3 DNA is TGCGCCAGCAGCTTGTCCGGGCTCTCCTACAATGAGCAGTTCTTC. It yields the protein CASSLSGLSYNEQFF.